The entry below describes one T cell receptor beta chain. What it binds is unknown. TCRdb re-called the 5' RACE reads through MiXCR, storing one row per CDR3 protein. The data contain roughly 690,000 distinct CDR3 sequences, 6.1% of them singletons. Per the germline V gene, CDR1 is LNHNV and CDR2 is YYDKDF (reference sequence). V was clipped by 0 bases and J by 9 bases; unmatched bases: 3. This CDR3 spans 15 amino acids. The data originate from a study of identical twins. Study-wide results and limits: Compared with unrelated sharing, twin-shared out-of-frame alpha sequences had more low-probability sequences.

The V gene is TRBV15, the J gene TRBJ2-1; 12 bases are a match to TRBD2. The material sequenced was naive T cells sorted from blood. This clonotype was sampled from a man in his late teens or twenties in good health. Written as DNA, the CDR3 is TGTGCCACCAGCAGAGATACTAGCGGGAGGAGTGAGCAGTTCTTC. This sequence encodes CATSRDTSGRSEQFF. The variable domain in full, completed from reference TRBV15 and TRBJ2-1, reads DAMVIQNPRYQVTQFGKPVTLSCSQTLNHNVMYWYQQKSSQAPKLLFHYYDKDFNNEADTPDNFQSRRPNTSFCFLDIRSPGLGDTAMYLCATSRDTSGRSEQFFGPGTRLTVL.